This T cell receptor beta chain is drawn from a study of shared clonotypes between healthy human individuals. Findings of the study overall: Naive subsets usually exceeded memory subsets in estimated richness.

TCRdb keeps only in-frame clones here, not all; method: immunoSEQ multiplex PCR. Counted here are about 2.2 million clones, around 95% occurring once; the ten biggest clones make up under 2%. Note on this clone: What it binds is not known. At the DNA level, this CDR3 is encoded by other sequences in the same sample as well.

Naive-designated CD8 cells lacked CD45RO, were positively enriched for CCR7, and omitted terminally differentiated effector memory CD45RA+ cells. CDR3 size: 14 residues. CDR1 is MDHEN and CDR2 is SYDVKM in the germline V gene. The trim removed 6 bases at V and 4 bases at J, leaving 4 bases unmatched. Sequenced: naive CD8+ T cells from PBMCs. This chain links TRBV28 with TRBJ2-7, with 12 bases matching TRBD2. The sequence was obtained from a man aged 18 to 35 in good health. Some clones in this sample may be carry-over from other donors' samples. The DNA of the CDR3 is TGTGCCAGCAGAGGACTAGCGGGGACGTACGAGCAGTACTTC. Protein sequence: CASRGLAGTYEQYF.